This TCR beta chain is drawn from a study of blood T cell repertoires in COVID-19. Study as a whole: Material from acute and convalescent COVID-19 was sourced from the United States, Italy and Spain.

This clone has a handful of counts. This table comes from immunoSEQ multiplex PCR, and its TCRdb copy is limited to in-frame clones, with some not included. The data hold hundreds of thousands of clones, with around 80% observed a single time. The germline gives CDR1 SNHLY, CDR2 FYNNEI. V gave up 0 bases and J gave up 1 base, with 13 bases separating them. CDR3 size: 17 residues. This chain joins TRBV2 and TRBJ1-5, with a tentative D call TRBD1 (6 bases). The sample comprised peripheral blood. The receptor was isolated from a man aged 35 to 55 with acute or convalescent COVID-19. CDR3 sequence reads: CASSEALQGQSNQPQHF. The CDR3 nucleotides read TGTGCCAGCAGTGAAGCGCTTCAGGGGCAAAGCAATCAGCCCCAGCATTTT.